This TCR beta chain emerged from a study of T cells in Graves' hyperthyroidism and ophthalmopathy. Amplification targeted TCR beta CDR3 regions from RNA transcripts. The study used the HTBI primer set for a first-round RT-PCR of the TCR CDR3. TCRdb fed the multiplex PCR reads into MiXCR, producing one record per CDR3 protein. This table has under 300,000 distinct CDR3 sequences, less than 30% appearing once. In the case of this clonotype: The antigen is unknown.

Study observations and caveats: Classification by a 13 V-J model distinguished ophthalmopathy from stable hyperthyroidism.

The V gene's germline CDR1 is DFQATT and CDR2 SNEGSKA (reference sequence). V shed 3 bases, J shed 3 bases, and the junction held 4 bases outside the gene matches. This CDR3 is 13 amino acids long. The source material was blood. The sequence was obtained from a man aged 35-49 years with Graves' hyperthyroidism that later progressed to Graves' ophthalmopathy. The V call is TRBV20-1, the J call TRBJ2-7; 8 bases match TRBD1. The CDR3 spells CSASGTGVYEQYF. CDR3 nucleotides: TGCAGTGCTAGTGGGACAGGAGTCTACGAGCAGTACTTC.